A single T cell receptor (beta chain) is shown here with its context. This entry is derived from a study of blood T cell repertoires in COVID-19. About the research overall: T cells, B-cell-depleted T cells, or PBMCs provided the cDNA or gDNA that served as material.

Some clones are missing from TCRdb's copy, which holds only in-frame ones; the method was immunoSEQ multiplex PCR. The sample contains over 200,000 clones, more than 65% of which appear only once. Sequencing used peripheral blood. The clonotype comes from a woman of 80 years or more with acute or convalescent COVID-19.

The CDR3 nucleotides read TGTGCCAGCAGCCAAGCCCCCAGCGGGGGGGCTAGCACAGATACGCAGTATTTT. This gives the protein CASSQAPSGGASTDTQYF. This chain links TRBV4-2 with TRBJ2-3; 10 positions match TRBD2. This CDR3 has 18 residues. Germline V CDR1 and CDR2: LGHNA, YNFKEQ. Germline trimming cut 1 base from V and 0 bases from J; bases unmatched to any gene: 7.